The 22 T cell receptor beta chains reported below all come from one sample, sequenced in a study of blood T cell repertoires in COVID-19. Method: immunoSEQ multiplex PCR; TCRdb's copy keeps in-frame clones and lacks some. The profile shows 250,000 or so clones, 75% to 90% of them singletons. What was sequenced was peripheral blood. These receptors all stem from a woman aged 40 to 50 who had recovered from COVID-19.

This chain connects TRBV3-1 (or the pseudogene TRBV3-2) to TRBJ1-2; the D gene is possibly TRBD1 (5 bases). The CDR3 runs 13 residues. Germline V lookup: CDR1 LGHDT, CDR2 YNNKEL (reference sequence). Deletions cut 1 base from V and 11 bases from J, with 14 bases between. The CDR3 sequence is CASSQGGGAAYTF. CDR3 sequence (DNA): TGTGCCAGCAGCCAAGGGGGCGGGGCGGCGTACACCTTC.

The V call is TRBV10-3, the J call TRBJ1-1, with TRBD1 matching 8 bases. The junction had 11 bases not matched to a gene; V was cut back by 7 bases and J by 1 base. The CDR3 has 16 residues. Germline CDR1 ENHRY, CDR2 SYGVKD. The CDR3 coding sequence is TGTGCCATCACTAAAGACAGGGGATTATCGAACACTGAAGCTTTCTTT. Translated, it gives CAITKDRGLSNTEAFF.

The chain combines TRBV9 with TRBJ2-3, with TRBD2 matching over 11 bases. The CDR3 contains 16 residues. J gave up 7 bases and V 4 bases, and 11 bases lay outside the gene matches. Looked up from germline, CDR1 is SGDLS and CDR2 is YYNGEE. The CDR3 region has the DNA TGTGCCAGCAGCACCCTTAGCGGGGGGGGCCTAAATACGCAGTATTTT. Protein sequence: CASSTLSGGGLNTQYF.

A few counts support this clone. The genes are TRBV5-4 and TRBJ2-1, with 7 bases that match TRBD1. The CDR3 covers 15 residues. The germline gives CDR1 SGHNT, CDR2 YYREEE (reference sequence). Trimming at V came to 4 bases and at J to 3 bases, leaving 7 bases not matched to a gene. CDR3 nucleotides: TGTGCCAGCAGCCCGCCGGGACAGCACTACAATGAGCAGTTCTTC. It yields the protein CASSPPGQHYNEQFF.

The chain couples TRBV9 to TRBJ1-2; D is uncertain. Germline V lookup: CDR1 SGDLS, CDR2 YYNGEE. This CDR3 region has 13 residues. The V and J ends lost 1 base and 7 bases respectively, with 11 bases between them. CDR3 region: CASSVLAGGGYTF. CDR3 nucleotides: TGTGCCAGCAGCGTACTAGCGGGAGGTGGCTACACCTTC.

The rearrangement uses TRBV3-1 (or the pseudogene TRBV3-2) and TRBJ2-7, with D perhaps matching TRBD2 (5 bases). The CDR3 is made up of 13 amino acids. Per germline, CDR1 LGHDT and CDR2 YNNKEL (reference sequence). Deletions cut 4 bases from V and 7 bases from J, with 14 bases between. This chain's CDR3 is CASSPPAQREQYF. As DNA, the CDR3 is TGTGCCAGCAGCCCGCCGGCCCAGCGGGAGCAGTACTTC.

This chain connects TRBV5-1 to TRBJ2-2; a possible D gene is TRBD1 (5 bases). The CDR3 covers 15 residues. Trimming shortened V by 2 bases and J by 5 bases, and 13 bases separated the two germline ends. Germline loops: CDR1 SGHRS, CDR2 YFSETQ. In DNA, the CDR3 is TGCGCCAGCAGCTTTCAGGGTGTGACAACCGGGGAGCTGTTTTTT. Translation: CASSFQGVTTGELFF.

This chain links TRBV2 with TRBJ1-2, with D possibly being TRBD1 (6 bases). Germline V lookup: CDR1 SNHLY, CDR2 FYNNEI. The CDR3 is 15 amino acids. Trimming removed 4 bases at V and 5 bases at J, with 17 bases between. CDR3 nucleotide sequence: TGTGCCAGCAGTGGGAAGGACAGCATACCTTATGGCTACACCTTC. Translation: CASSGKDSIPYGYTF. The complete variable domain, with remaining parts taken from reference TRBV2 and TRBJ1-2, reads EPEVTQTPSHQVTQMGQEVILRCVPISNHLYFYWYRQILGQKVEFLVSFYNNEISEKSEIFDDQFSVERPDGSNFTLKIRSTKLEDSAMYFCASSGKDSIPYGYTFGSGTRLTVV.

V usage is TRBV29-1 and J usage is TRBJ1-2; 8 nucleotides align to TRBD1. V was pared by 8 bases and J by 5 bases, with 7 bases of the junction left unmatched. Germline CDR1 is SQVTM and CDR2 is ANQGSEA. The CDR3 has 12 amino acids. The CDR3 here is CSSSTGVYGYTF. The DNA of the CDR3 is TGCAGCTCTTCGACAGGGGTATATGGCTACACCTTC.

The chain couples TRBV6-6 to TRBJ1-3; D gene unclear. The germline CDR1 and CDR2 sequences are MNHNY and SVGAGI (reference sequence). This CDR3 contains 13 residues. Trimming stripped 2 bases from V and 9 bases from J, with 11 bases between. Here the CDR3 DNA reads TGTGCCAGCAGTTACGGGCAGGAGGTCACCATATATTTT. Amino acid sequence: CASSYGQEVTIYF.

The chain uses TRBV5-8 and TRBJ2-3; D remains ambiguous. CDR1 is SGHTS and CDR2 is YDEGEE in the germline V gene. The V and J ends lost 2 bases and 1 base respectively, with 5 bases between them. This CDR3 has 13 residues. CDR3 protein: CASSLFGTDTQYF. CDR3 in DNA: TGTGCCAGCAGCTTATTCGGCACAGATACGCAGTATTTT.

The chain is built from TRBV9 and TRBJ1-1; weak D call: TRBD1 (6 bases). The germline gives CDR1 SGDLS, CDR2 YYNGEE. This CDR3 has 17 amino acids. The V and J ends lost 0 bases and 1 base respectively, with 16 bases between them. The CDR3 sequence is CASSVALAETGNTEAFF. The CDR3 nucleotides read TGTGCCAGCAGCGTAGCACTCGCCGAGACAGGGAACACTGAAGCTTTCTTT.

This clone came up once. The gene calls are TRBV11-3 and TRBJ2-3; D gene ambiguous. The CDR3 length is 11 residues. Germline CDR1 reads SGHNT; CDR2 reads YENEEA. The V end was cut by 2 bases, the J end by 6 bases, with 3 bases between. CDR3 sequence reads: CASSLRDTQYF. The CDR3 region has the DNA TGTGCCAGCAGCTTACGGGATACGCAGTATTTT. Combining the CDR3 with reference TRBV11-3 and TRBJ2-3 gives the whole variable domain EAGVVQSPRYKIIEKKQPVAFWCNPISGHNTLYWYLQNLGQGPELLIRYENEEAVDDSQLPKDRFSAERLKGVDSTLKIQPAELGDSAVYLCASSLRDTQYFGPGTRLTVL.

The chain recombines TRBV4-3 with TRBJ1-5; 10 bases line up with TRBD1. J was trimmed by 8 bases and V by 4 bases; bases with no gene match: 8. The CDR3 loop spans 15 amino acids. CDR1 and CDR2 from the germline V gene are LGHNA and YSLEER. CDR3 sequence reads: CASSPGTGVIEPQHF. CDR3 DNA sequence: TGCGCCAGCAGCCCGGGGACAGGGGTCATTGAGCCCCAGCATTTT.

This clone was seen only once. The DNA of the CDR3 is TGTGCCAGCAGCGTAGGTCGGGGGGCTGCAGATCAGCCCCAGCATTTT. Translation gives CASSVGRGAADQPQHF. This chain connects TRBV9 to TRBJ1-5; TRBD1 is a possible D gene (6 bases). The germline CDR1 and CDR2 sequences are SGDLS and YYNGEE. Trimming took 0 bases from V and 5 from J, leaving 15 bases between them. The CDR3 covers 16 residues.

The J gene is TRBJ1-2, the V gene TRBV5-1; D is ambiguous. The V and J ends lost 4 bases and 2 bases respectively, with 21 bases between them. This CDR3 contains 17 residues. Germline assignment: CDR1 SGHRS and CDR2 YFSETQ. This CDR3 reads CASSLIPPETINYGYTF. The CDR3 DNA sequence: TGCGCCAGCAGCCTCATCCCCCCGGAGACGATAAACTATGGCTACACCTTC.

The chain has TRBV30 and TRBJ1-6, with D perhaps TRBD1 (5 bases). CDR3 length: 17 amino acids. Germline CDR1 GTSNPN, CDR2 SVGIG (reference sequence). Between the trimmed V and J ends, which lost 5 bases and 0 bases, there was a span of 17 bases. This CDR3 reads CAWSPRGFNSYNSPLHF. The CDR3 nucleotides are TGTGCCTGGTCTCCCCGGGGGTTCAACTCCTATAATTCACCCCTCCACTTT. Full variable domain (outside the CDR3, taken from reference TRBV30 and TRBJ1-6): SQTIHQWPATLVQPVGSPLSLECTVEGTSNPNLYWYRQAAGRGLQLLFYSVGIGQISSEVPQNLSASRPQDRQFILSSKKLLLSDSGFYLCAWSPRGFNSYNSPLHFGNGTRLTVT.

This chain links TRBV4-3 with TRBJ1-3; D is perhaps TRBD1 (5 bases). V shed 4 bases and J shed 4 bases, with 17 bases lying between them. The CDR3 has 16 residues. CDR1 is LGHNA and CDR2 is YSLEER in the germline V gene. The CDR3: CASSRDPTVSGNTIYF. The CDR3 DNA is TGCGCCAGCAGCCGTGACCCGACAGTCTCCGGAAACACCATATATTTT.

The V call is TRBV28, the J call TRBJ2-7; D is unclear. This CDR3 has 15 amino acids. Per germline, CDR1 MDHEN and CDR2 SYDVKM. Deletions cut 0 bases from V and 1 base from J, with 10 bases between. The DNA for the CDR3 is TGTGCCAGCAGTTTATGGGCTTGGCAATCCTACGAGCAGTACTTC. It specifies CASSLWAWQSYEQYF.

The CDR3 coding sequence is TGTGCCTGGAGTTGGGACAGAACTTCCTGGGGGGAAAAACTGTTTTTT. Residues: CAWSWDRTSWGEKLFF. The V call is TRBV30, the J call TRBJ1-4; 7 positions agree with TRBD1. Germline loops: CDR1 GTSNPN, CDR2 SVGIG (reference sequence). V shed 2 bases and J 8 bases; nucleotides not matched to a gene: 14. This CDR3 spans 16 amino acids.

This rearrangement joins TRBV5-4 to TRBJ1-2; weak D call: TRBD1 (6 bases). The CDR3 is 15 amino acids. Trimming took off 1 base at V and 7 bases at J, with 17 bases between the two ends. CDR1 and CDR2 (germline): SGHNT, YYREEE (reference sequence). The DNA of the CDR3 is TGTGCCAGCAGCTTGAGGGCAGGGGCCGGGGTTGGCTACACCTTC. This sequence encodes CASSLRAGAGVGYTF.

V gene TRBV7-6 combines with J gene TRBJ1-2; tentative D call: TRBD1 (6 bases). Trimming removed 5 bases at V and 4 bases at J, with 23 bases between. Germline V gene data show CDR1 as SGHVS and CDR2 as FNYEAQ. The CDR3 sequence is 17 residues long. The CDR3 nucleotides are TGTGCCAGCAGCCCACATTTACAGGGTGGGGGCTTCTATGGCTACACCTTC. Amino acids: CASSPHLQGGGFYGYTF.